This T cell receptor beta chain is from a study of T-cell reconstitution after alpha-beta-depleted transplantation in children. This clonotype was found many times. The antigen is unknown. Study results and limitations: Most T-cell counts and diversity one year after the transplant came from T cells that were newly produced. In patients about two months after transplant, alpha-beta T cells reportedly arose from several hundred expanded graft clones.

Library preparation (for TCRbeta) was performed with unique molecular identifiers. MiXCR, applied by TCRdb to the PCR reads, yields one record per CDR3 protein. The data hold about 280,000 distinct CDR3 sequences, with around 10% observed a single time. In germline, CDR1 is SGHRS, CDR2 YFSETQ. This CDR3 is 14 amino acids long. V trimming: 3 bases; J trimming: 5 bases; junction bases outside the gene matches: 2. This specimen consisted of peripheral blood, obtained 180 days after TCRalphabeta/CD19-depleted stem cell transplant. The V and J genes are TRBV5-1 and TRBJ2-1, with 10 bases aligning to TRBD2. The receptor comes from a male patient between 2 and 10 years old who had a stem cell transplant for chronic granulomatous disease, so the T cells may come from the graft donor. CDR3 coding DNA: TGCGCCAGCAGCTACGGACTAGCGGACAATGAGCAGTTCTTC. This gives the protein CASSYGLADNEQFF.